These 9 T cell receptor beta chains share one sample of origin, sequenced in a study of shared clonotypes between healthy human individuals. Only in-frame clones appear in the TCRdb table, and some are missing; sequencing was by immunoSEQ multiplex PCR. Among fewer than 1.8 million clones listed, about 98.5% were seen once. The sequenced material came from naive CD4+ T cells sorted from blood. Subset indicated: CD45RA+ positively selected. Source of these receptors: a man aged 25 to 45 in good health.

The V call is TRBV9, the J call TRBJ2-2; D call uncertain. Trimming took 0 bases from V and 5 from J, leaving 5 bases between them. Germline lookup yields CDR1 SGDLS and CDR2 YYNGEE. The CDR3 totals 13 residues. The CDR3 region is CASSVGWTGELFF. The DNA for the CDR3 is TGTGCCAGCAGCGTAGGCTGGACCGGGGAGCTGTTTTTT.

CDR3 DNA: TGTGCCAGCAGCGTAGACCCGGATACCTACGAGCAGTACTTC. Its translation is CASSVDPDTYEQYF. V gene TRBV9 combines with J gene TRBJ2-7; D not certain. The CDR3 has 14 amino acids. The germline gives CDR1 SGDLS, CDR2 YYNGEE. Trimming took 0 bases from V and 2 from J, leaving 9 bases between them.

CDR3 sequence reads: CASSLGTGPIYEQYF. The CDR3 coding sequence is TGCGCCAGCAGCTTGGGGACAGGTCCCATCTACGAGCAGTACTTC. This chain joins TRBV5-1 and TRBJ2-7; 7 bases map to TRBD1. CDR1 and CDR2 from the germline V gene are SGHRS and YFSETQ. The CDR3 loop spans 15 amino acids. Germline trimming cut 0 bases from V and 3 bases from J; bases unmatched to any gene: 6.

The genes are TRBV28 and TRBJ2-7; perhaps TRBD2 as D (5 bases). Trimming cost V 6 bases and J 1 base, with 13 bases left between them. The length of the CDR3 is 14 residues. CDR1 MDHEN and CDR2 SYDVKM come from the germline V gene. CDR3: CASRDRTASYEQYF. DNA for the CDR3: TGTGCCAGCAGGGATCGGACTGCGTCCTACGAGCAGTACTTC.

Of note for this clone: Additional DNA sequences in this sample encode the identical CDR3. CDR3 sequence reads: CASSLGQGSYNEQFF. CDR3 in DNA: TGTGCCAGCAGCTTAGGGCAGGGCTCCTACAATGAGCAGTTCTTC. The chain employs TRBV7-3 and TRBJ2-1; possible D gene TRBD1, 5 bases. Germline-derived CDR1 and CDR2 are SGHTA and FQGTGA. V was clipped by 2 bases and J by 0 bases, with 8 bases between them. This CDR3 region has 15 residues.

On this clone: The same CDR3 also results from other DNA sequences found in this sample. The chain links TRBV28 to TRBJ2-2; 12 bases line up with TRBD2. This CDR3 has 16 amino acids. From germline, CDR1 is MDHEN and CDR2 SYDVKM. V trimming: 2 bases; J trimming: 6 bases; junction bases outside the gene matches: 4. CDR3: CASSLLASGRAGELFF. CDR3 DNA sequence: TGTGCCAGCAGTTTACTCGCTAGCGGGAGGGCCGGGGAGCTGTTTTTT.

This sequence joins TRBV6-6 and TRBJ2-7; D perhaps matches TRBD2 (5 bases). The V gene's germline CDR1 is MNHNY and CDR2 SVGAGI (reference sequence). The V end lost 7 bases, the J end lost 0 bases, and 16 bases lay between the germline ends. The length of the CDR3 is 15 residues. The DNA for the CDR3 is TGTGCCAGCACCGCTCGGGGAAGAAGCTCCTACGAGCAGTACTTC. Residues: CASTARGRSSYEQYF.

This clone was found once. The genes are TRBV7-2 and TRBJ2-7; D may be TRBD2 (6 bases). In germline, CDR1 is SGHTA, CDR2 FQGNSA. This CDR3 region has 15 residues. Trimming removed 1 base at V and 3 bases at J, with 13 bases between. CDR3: CASSLEGTPIYEQYF. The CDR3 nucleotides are TGTGCCAGCAGCTTAGAGGGGACTCCGATCTACGAGCAGTACTTC. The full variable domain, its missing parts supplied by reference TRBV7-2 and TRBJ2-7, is GAGVSQSPSNKVTEKGKDVELRCDPISGHTALYWYRQSLGQGLEFLIYFQGNSAPDKSGLPSDRFSAERTGGSVSTLTIQRTQQEDSAVYLCASSLEGTPIYEQYFGPGTRLTVT.

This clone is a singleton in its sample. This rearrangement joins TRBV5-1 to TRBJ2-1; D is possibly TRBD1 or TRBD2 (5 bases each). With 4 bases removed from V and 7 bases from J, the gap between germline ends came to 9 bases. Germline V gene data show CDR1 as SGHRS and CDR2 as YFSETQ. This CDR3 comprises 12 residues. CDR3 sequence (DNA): TGCGCCAGCAGCCAATGGGGGAATGAGCAGTTCTTC. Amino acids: CASSQWGNEQFF. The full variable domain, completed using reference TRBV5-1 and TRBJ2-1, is KAGVTQTPRYLIKTRGQQVTLSCSPISGHRSVSWYQQTPGQGLQFLFEYFSETQRNKGNFPGRFSGRQFSNSRSEMNVSTLELGDSALYLCASSQWGNEQFFGPGTRLTVL.